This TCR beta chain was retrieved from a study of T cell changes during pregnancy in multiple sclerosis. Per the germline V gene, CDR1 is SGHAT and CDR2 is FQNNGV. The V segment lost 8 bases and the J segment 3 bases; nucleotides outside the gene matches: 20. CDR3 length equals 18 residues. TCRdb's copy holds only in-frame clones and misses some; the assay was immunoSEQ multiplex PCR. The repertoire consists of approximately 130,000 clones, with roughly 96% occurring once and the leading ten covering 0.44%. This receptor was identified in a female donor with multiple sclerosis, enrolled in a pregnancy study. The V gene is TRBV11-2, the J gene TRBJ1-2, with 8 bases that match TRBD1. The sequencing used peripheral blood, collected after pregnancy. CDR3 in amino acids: CASFGQGAHSVADYGYTF. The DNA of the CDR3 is TGTGCCAGCTTTGGGCAGGGGGCGCATTCGGTGGCGGACTATGGCTACACCTTC.